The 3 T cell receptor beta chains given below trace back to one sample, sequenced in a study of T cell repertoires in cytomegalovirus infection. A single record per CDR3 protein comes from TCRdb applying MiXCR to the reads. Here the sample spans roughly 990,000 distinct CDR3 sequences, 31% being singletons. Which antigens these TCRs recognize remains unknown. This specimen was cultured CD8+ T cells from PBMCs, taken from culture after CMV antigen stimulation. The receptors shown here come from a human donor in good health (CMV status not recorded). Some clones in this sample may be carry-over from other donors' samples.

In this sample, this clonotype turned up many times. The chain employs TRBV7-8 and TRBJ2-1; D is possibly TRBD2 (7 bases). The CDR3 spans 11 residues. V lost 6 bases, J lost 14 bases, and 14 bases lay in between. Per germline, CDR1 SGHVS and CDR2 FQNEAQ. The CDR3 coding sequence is TGTGCCAGCAGGGGGGGGCCGCGGGAGTTCTTC. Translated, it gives CASRGGPREFF.

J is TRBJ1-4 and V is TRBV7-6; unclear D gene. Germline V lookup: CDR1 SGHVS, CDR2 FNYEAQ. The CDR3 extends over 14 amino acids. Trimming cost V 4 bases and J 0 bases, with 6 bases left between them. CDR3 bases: TGTGCCAGCAGCTGGCACGCAACTAATGAAAAACTGTTTTTT. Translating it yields CASSWHATNEKLFF.

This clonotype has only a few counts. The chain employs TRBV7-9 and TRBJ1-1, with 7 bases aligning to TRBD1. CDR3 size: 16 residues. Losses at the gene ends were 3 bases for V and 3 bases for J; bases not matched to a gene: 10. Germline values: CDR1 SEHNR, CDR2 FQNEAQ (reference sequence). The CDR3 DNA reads TGTGCCAGCAGCTTGAACGCACGACAGGGTTACACTGAAGCTTTCTTT. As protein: CASSLNARQGYTEAFF.